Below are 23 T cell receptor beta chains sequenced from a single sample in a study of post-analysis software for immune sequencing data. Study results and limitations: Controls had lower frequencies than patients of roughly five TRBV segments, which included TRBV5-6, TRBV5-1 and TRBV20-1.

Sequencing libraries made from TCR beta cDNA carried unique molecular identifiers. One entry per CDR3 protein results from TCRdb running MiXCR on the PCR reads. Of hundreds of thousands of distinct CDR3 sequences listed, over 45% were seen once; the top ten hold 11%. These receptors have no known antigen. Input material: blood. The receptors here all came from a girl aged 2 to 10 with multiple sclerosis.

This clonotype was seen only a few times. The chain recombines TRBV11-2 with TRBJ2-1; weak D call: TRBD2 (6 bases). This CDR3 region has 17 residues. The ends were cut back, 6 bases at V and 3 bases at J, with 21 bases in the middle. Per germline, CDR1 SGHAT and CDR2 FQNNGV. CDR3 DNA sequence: TGTGCCAGCAGTTATATCTCCGGGACGGAGGGCTACAATGAGCAGTTCTTC. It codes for CASSYISGTEGYNEQFF.

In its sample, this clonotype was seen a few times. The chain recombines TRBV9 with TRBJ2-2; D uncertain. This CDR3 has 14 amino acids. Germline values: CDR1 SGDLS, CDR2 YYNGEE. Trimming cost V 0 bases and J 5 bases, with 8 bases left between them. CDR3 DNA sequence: TGTGCCAGCAGCGTAGAGGGTGGGACCGGGGAGCTGTTTTTT. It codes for CASSVEGGTGELFF.

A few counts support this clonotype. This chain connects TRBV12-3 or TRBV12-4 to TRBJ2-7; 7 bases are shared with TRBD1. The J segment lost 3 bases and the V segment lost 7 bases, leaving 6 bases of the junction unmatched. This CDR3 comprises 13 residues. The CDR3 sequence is CASKRGDSYEQYF. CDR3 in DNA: TGTGCCAGCAAGCGAGGGGACAGCTACGAGCAGTACTTC.

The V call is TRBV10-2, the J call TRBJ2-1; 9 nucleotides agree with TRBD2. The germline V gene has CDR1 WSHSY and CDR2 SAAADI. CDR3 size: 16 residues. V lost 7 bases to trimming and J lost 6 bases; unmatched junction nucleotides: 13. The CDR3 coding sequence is TGCGCCAGCATAGAACTAGGGCGGGAGGGCCGCAATGAGCAGTTCTTC. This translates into CASIELGREGRNEQFF.

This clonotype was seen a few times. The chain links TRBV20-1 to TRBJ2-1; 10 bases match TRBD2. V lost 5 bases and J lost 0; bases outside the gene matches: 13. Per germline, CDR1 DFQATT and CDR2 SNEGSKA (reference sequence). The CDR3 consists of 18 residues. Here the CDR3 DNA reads TGCAGTGCTCTTAGCGGGGGGCCGACCACACACTCCTACAATGAGCAGTTCTTC. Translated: CSALSGGPTTHSYNEQFF.

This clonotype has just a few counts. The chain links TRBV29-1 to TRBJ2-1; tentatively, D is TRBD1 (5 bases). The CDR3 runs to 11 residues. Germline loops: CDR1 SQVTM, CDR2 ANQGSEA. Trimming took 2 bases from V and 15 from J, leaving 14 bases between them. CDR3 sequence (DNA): TGCAGCGTTGAATCGACAGTCTCGGGGTTCTTC. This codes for CSVESTVSGFF.

The CDR3 protein is CASSLRGRIDTQYF. CDR3 DNA: TGTGCCAGCAGCTTACGCGGGAGAATAGATACGCAGTATTTT. V gene TRBV7-2 combines with J gene TRBJ2-3; 7 nucleotides agree with TRBD2. The germline V gene encodes CDR1 SGHTA and CDR2 FQGNSA. After removal of 2 bases from V and 5 bases from J, the junction contained 4 bases not matched to a gene. The CDR3 covers 14 residues. The full variable domain, its missing parts supplied by reference TRBV7-2 and TRBJ2-3, is GAGVSQSPSNKVTEKGKDVELRCDPISGHTALYWYRQSLGQGLEFLIYFQGNSAPDKSGLPSDRFSAERTGGSVSTLTIQRTQQEDSAVYLCASSLRGRIDTQYFGPGTRLTVL.

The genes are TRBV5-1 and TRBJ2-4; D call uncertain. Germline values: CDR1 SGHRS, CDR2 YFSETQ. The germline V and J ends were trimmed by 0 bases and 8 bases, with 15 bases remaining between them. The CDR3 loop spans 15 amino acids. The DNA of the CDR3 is TGCGCCAGCAGCTTGGATCAGGCCATCGGGTACATTCAGTACTTC. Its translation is CASSLDQAIGYIQYF. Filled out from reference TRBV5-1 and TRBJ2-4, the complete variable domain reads KAGVTQTPRYLIKTRGQQVTLSCSPISGHRSVSWYQQTPGQGLQFLFEYFSETQRNKGNFPGRFSGRQFSNSRSEMNVSTLELGDSALYLCASSLDQAIGYIQYFGAGTRLSVL.

The CDR3 spells CASSLNLAVSYNEQFF. As DNA, the CDR3 is TGTGCCAGCAGCTTAAACTTGGCAGTCTCCTACAATGAGCAGTTCTTC. This chain links TRBV7-3 with TRBJ2-1; D unresolved. The CDR3 spans 16 residues. Per the germline V gene, CDR1 is SGHTA and CDR2 is FQGTGA. Deletions cut 1 base from V and 0 bases from J, with 10 bases between.

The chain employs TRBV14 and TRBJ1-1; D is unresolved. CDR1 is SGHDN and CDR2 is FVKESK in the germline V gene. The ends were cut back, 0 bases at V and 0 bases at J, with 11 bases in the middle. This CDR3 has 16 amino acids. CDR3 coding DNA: TGTGCCAGCAGCCAAGATAGGACCTGGGTGAACACTGAAGCTTTCTTT. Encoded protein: CASSQDRTWVNTEAFF. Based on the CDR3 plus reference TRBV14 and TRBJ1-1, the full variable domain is EAGVTQFPSHSVIEKGQTVTLRCDPISGHDNLYWYRRVMGKEIKFLLHFVKESKQDESGMPNNRFLAERTGGTYSTLKVQPAELEDSGVYFCASSQDRTWVNTEAFFGQGTRLTVV.

The CDR3 DNA reads as TGTGCCAGCAGTCGTAGCGGCCTCGGGAGAGCGGGAACAAATGAGCAGTTCTTC. Protein: CASSRSGLGRAGTNEQFF. The chain is built from TRBV9 and TRBJ2-1; 7 bases map to TRBD2. V was pared by 5 bases and J by 7 bases, with 21 bases of the junction left unmatched. In germline, CDR1 is SGDLS, CDR2 YYNGEE. The CDR3 is made up of 18 amino acids.

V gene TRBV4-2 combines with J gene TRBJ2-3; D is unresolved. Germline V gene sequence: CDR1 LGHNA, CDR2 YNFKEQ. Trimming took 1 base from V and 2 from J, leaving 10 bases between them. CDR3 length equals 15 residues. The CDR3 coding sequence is TGTGCCAGCAGCCAAGCGCTGGACCACACAGATACGCAGTATTTT. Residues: CASSQALDHTDTQYF.

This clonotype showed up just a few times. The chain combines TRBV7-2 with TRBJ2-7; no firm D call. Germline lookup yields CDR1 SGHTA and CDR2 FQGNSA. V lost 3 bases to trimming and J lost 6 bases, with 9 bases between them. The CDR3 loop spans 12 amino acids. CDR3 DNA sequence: TGTGCCAGCAGCTTGATTAGGCGCGAGCAGTACTTC. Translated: CASSLIRREQYF.

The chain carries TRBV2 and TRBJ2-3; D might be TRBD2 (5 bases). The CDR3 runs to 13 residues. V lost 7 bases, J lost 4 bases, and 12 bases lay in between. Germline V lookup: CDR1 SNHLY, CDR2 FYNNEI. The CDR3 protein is CASTPSPPDTQYF. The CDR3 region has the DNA TGTGCCAGCACGCCTAGCCCCCCAGATACGCAGTATTTT.

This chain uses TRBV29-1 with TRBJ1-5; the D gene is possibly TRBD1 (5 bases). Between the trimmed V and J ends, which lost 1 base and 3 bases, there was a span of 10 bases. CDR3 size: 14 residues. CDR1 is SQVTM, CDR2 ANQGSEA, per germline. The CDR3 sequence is CSVEGGVSNQPQHF. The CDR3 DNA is TGCAGCGTTGAAGGAGGGGTTTCCAATCAGCCCCAGCATTTT.

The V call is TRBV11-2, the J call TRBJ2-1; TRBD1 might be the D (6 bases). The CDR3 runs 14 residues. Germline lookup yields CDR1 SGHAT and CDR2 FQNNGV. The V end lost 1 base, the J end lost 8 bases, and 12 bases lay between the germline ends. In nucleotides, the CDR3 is TGTGCCAGCAGCTTAGGGAACAGGGTCGATGAGCAGTTCTTC. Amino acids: CASSLGNRVDEQFF.

CDR3 sequence reads: CASSQDGGRAYEQYF. The CDR3 DNA is TGTGCCAGCAGCCAAGACGGCGGGAGGGCCTACGAGCAGTACTTC. The gene calls are TRBV3-1 and TRBJ2-7; 9 bases fit TRBD2. Germline assignment: CDR1 LGHDT and CDR2 YNNKEL (reference sequence). The CDR3 extends over 15 amino acids. V was pared by 0 bases and J by 2 bases, with 2 bases of the junction left unmatched.

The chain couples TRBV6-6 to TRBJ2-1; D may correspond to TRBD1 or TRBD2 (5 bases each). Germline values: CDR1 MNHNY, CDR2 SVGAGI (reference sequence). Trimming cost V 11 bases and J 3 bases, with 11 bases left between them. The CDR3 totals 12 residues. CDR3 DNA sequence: TGTGCCGCACGGGGCGGCTACAATGAGCAGTTCTTC. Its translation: CAARGGYNEQFF.

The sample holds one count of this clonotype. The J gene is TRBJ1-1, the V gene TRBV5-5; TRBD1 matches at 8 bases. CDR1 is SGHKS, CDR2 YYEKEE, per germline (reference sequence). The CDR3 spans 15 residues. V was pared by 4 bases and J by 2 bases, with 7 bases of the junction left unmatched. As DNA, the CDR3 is TGTGCCAGCAGCGTCTCCGGGACAGGAAACACTGAAGCTTTCTTT. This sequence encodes CASSVSGTGNTEAFF.

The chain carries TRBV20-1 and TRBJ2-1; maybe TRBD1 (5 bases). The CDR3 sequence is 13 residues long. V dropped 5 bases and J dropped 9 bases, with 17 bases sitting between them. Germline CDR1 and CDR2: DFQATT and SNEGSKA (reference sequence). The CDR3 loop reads CSAAGIRGGEQFF. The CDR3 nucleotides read TGCAGTGCTGCAGGGATAAGGGGTGGTGAGCAGTTCTTC.

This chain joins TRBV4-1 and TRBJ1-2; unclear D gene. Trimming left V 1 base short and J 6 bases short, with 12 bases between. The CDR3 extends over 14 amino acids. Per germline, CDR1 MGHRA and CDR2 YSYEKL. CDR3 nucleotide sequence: TGCGCCAGCAGCCAAGCGGCGACGGTCAATGGCTACACCTTC. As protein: CASSQAATVNGYTF.

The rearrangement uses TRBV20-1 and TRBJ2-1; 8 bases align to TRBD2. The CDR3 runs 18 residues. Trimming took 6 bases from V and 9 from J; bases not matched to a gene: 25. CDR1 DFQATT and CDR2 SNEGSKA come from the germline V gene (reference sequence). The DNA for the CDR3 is TGCAGTGCCAAATTATTCCCAACTAGCGGCCATAGGGGGGGTGAGCAGTTCTTC. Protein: CSAKLFPTSGHRGGEQFF.

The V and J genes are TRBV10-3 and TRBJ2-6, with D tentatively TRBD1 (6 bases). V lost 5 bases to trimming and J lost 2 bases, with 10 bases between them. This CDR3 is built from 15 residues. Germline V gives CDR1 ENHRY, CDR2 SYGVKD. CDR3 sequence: CAISSQGTGANVLTF. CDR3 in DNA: TGTGCCATCAGTAGTCAGGGGACTGGGGCCAACGTCCTGACTTTC.